This T cell receptor (beta chain) was sequenced during a study of cytomegalovirus exposure and HLA in healthy donors. Study at large: There were 300 to 400 genotyped donors. Of these, 75% to 85% fell in the genetic ancestry cluster associated with self-reported Caucasian donors. Findings and caveats of the study: In a later analysis, parvovirus B19, influenza, CMV and Epstein-Barr virus appeared linked to several top co-occurrence clusters. Later analysis identified a missense DCLRE1C variant that was linked to TCR beta V- and J-gene trimming. Some V segments, TRBV6-2 and TRBV6-3 among them, were indistinguishable and were therefore excluded.

The CDR3 runs 16 residues. Germline V gene data show CDR1 as SGDLS and CDR2 as YYNGEE. V trimming: 0 bases; J trimming: 4 bases; junction bases outside the gene matches: 9. Researchers ran the PCR with 60 Vbeta and 13 Jbeta primers. Method: immunoSEQ multiplex PCR; TCRdb's copy keeps in-frame clones and lacks some. The sample consists of about 82,000 clones, more than 50% of them appearing once. A remark on this clone: Its target is unknown.

This receptor was obtained from a woman aged 40 to 50 in good health and CMV-seropositive. Sequenced sample: PBMCs. The chain joins TRBV9 to TRBJ2-5, with 7 bases that match TRBD1. This CDR3 reads CASSVEGTAGTETQYF. The CDR3 coding sequence is TGTGCCAGCAGCGTAGAAGGGACAGCAGGAACAGAGACCCAGTACTTC.